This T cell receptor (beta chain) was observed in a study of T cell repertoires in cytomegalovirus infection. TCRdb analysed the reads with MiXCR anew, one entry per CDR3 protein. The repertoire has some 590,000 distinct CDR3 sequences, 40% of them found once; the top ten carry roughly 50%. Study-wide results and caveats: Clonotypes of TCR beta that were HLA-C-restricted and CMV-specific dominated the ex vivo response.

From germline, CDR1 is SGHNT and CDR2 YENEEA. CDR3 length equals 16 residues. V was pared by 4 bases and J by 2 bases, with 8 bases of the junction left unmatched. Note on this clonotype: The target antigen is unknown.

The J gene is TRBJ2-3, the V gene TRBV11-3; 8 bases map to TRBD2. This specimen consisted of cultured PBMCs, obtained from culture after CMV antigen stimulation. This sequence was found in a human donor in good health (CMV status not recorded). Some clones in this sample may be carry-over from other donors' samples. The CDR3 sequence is CASSSHKTSDTDTQYF. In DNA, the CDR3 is TGTGCCAGCAGCTCCCACAAGACTAGCGACACAGATACGCAGTATTTT.